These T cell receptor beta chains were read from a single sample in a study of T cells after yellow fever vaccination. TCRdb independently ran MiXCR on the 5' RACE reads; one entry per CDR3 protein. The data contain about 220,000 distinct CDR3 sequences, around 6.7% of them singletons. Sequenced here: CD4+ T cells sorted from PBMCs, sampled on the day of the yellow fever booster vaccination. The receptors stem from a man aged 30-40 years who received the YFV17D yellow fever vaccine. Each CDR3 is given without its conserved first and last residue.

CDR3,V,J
SARDGTGYNSPLH,TRBV20-1,TRBJ1-6
ASREPGQGAISHEQF,TRBV5-1,TRBJ2-1
ASSLMLFGSSRSRETQY,TRBV11-2,TRBJ2-5
ASSHRALSSYEQY,TRBV7-2,TRBJ2-7
ASSLFQFEQY,TRBV7-8,TRBJ2-7
SASRQGADRYT,TRBV20-1,TRBJ1-2
ASSSGTGRRETQY,TRBV7-2,TRBJ2-5
SAREGLAGKNEQF,TRBV20-1,TRBJ2-1
ASSLRHSGTPTGELF,TRBV7-3,TRBJ2-2
ASSQEQGPYEQY,TRBV4-3,TRBJ2-7
ASSPPMNEQF,TRBV5-1,TRBJ2-1
ASSLGGTGTYGYT,TRBV7-2,TRBJ1-2
ASSLGQYNEQF,TRBV5-1,TRBJ2-1
ASSVIGRQETQY,TRBV5-6,TRBJ2-5
ASSLGARSSYNEQF,TRBV7-8,TRBJ2-1
ASSVLQGDNYGYT,TRBV4-3,TRBJ1-2
ASSLSGPGSYNEQF,TRBV28,TRBJ2-1
ASGPIPTTGELF,TRBV4-3,TRBJ2-2
SANGVRGASTDTQY,TRBV20-1,TRBJ2-3
ASSYGLADYNEQF,TRBV6-5,TRBJ2-1
ASITLAGGTGELF,TRBV12-3/TRBV12-4,TRBJ2-2
ASSLNGLAGESQY,TRBV5-1,TRBJ2-3
ASSQSGSNQPQH,TRBV7-2,TRBJ1-5
ASSIFDRGRFDEQF,TRBV5-6,TRBJ2-1
ASSLGWEGTYEQY,TRBV7-8,TRBJ2-7
ASSLRTGVYNEQF,TRBV5-6,TRBJ2-1
ASSLPGGRETQY,TRBV11-1,TRBJ2-5
SALSGSSYNEQF,TRBV20-1,TRBJ2-1
ASTPRQGTEAF,TRBV27,TRBJ1-1
ASSTGTNTDTQY,TRBV6-2/TRBV6-3,TRBJ2-3
ASSPHTAPGEQF,TRBV28,TRBJ2-1
ASSLMKETQY,TRBV5-6,TRBJ2-5
ATSRSRAEGYT,TRBV15,TRBJ1-2
ASSLWGHQGNQPQH,TRBV19,TRBJ1-5
AFRGDSTDTQY,TRBV10-3,TRBJ2-3